The 18 T cell receptor beta chains in this list originate from one sample, sequenced in a study of spatial heterogeneity in lung cancer. Time point defined: blood at routine non-recurrence follow-up after resection. TCRdb reprocessed the 5' RACE reads with MiXCR, giving one entry per CDR3 protein. The repertoire has about 15,000 distinct CDR3 sequences, 5% to 6.5% of them found once; the top ten carry more than 20%. The sequencing here drew on PBMCs, taken at follow-up. These receptors originate from a male donor with early-stage non-small cell lung cancer.

Many counts were recorded for this clonotype. This rearrangement joins TRBV28 to TRBJ2-7; the D is unclear. Looked up from germline, CDR1 is MDHEN and CDR2 is SYDVKM. V lost 8 bases and J 5 bases, leaving 7 bases between the germline ends. The CDR3 has 10 amino acids. The CDR3, as DNA: TGTGCCAGCGGAGTCGACGAGCAGTACTTC. It specifies CASGVDEQYF.

This clonotype is medium-sized in the sample. The V call is TRBV28, the J call TRBJ2-5; D is ambiguous. Germline V CDR1 and CDR2: MDHEN, SYDVKM. The CDR3 spans 14 residues. V lost 2 bases and J lost 1, with 8 bases in between. The CDR3 protein is CASSLRGLQETQYF. CDR3 in DNA: TGTGCCAGCAGTTTACGTGGGCTCCAAGAGACCCAGTACTTC. The variable domain in full, completed from reference TRBV28 and TRBJ2-5, reads DVKVTQSSRYLVKRTGEKVFLECVQDMDHENMFWYRQDPGLGLRLIYFSYDVKMKEKGDIPEGYSVSREKKERFSLILESASTNQTSMYLCASSLRGLQETQYFGPGTRLLVL.

Ten or more counts support this clonotype. V gene TRBV10-3 combines with J gene TRBJ1-3; TRBD1 is a possible D gene (5 bases). The CDR3 extends over 14 amino acids. Germline V CDR1 and CDR2: ENHRY, SYGVKD. Trimming cost V 6 bases and J 0 bases, with 9 bases left between them. CDR3 coding DNA: TGTGCCATCAGGGACAACAGCTCTGGAAACACCATATATTTT. This sequence encodes CAIRDNSSGNTIYF.

This clonotype was seen at least ten times. V and J are TRBV5-6 and TRBJ2-7, with 10 nucleotides matching TRBD2. V gave up 4 bases and J gave up 5 bases; unmatched junction bases: 15. The CDR3 contains 17 residues. Germline V lookup: CDR1 SGHDT, CDR2 YYEEEE. The CDR3 DNA is TGTGCCAGCAGCCTTTGGACTAGCGGAGTTTCCCCCAACGAGCAGTACTTC. Translated: CASSLWTSGVSPNEQYF.

With respect to this clonotype: This is likely a read error, given that the CDR3 carries no conserved phenylalanine or tryptophan at its end. The rearrangement links TRBV27 to TRBJ2-7; D possibly corresponds to TRBD2 (6 bases). Trimming cost V 6 bases and J 0 bases, with 15 bases left between them. The CDR3 has 15 amino acids. Germline V gene lookup returns CDR1 MNHEY and CDR2 SMNVEV (reference sequence). For the CDR3, the DNA is TGTGCCAGCAGAGGTTGGGGGGAGAGCTCCTACGAGCAGTACTCC. This translates into CASRGWGESSYEQYS.

This clonotype occurred many times. V is TRBV6-2 or TRBV6-3 and J is TRBJ1-2, with 8 positions matching TRBD1. The CDR3 extends over 14 amino acids. The junction had 5 bases not matched to a gene; V was cut back by 2 bases and J by 6 bases. The germline V gene encodes CDR1 MNHEY and CDR2 SVGEGT. CDR3 in DNA: TGTGCCAGCAGTTACGTCAGGGGGCTGGATGGCTACACCTTC. Translated, it gives CASSYVRGLDGYTF.

By frequency in the sample, this clonotype is medium-sized. The V gene is TRBV7-2, the J gene TRBJ2-5, with 9 bases fitting TRBD1. Germline V gene lookup returns CDR1 SGHTA and CDR2 FQGNSA. The V gene end was trimmed by 6 bases and the J gene end by 1 base; junction bases not matched to a gene: 6. There are 15 residues in the CDR3. CDR3 in DNA: TGTGCCAGCAGGGGGGGGACAGGGTCCCAAGAGACCCAGTACTTC. Its protein product is CASRGGTGSQETQYF.

Sample share makes this clonotype medium-sized. The CDR3 DNA sequence: TGTGCCAGCAGACCCACAGGAGTTAACGAGCAGTTCTTC. It codes for CASRPTGVNEQFF. The chain links TRBV6-2 or TRBV6-3 to TRBJ2-1; possible D gene TRBD1, 5 bases. This CDR3 comprises 13 residues. Per germline, CDR1 MNHEY and CDR2 SVGEGT. V was pared by 6 bases and J by 10 bases, with 16 bases between.

This clonotype was counted ten times or more. The chain links TRBV7-2 to TRBJ2-3; 10 bases match TRBD2. Germline V gives CDR1 SGHTA, CDR2 FQGNSA. This CDR3 has 17 amino acids. The ends lost 1 base at V and 0 bases at J; junction bases unmatched: 4. The CDR3 spells CASSLDVLAGSTDTQYF. Written as DNA, the CDR3 is TGTGCCAGCAGCTTAGATGTACTAGCGGGGAGCACAGATACGCAGTATTTT.

This clonotype appeared many times. The V call is TRBV28, the J call TRBJ2-7, with D hard to call. Germline V CDR1 and CDR2: MDHEN, SYDVKM. The CDR3 consists of 11 residues. Between the trimmed V and J ends, which lost 5 bases and 4 bases, there was a span of 6 bases. CDR3 coding DNA: TGTGCCAGCAGTGACTCATACGAGCAGTACTTC. Translation: CASSDSYEQYF.

There are many counts of this clonotype. The chain combines TRBV9 with TRBJ2-1; possibly TRBD2 for D (6 bases). Germline V lookup: CDR1 SGDLS, CDR2 YYNGEE. Trimming pared 0 bases from V and 5 bases from J, leaving 21 bases between. CDR3 length: 18 amino acids. The CDR3 region has the DNA TGTGCCAGCAGCGTAGGTGGGACTTCTCACGGGAAGGACAATGAGCAGTTCTTC. Protein product: CASSVGGTSHGKDNEQFF.

This clonotype has more than one count but fewer than ten. The chain has TRBV20-1 and TRBJ2-1; D remains ambiguous. Trimming took off 3 bases at V and 2 bases at J, with 8 bases between the two ends. Germline CDR1 reads DFQATT; CDR2 reads SNEGSKA (reference sequence). The CDR3 runs 13 residues. CDR3 residues: CSASSQAYNEQFF. CDR3 nucleotides: TGCAGTGCTAGTTCCCAGGCCTACAATGAGCAGTTCTTC.

This chain links TRBV5-4 with TRBJ2-2, with 9 bases fitting TRBD1. V lost 4 bases and J lost 6; bases outside the gene matches: 10. Germline CDR1 is SGHNT and CDR2 is YYREEE (reference sequence). The CDR3 has 16 amino acids. DNA of the CDR3: TGTGCCAGCAGCCCAACAGGGGGCGGAATGTCCGGGGAGCTGTTTTTT. Amino acid sequence: CASSPTGGGMSGELFF. Full variable domain (remainder filled in from reference TRBV5-4 and TRBJ2-2): ETGVTQSPTHLIKTRGQQVTLRCSSQSGHNTVSWYQQALGQGPQFIFQYYREEENGRGNFPPRFSGLQFPNYSSELNVNALELDDSALYLCASSPTGGGMSGELFFGEGSRLTVL.

The V and J genes are TRBV24-1 and TRBJ2-3; D is possibly TRBD2 (6 bases). CDR1 is KGHDR and CDR2 is SFDVKD in the germline V gene. Trimming removed 6 bases from V and 2 bases from J, with 20 bases in between. The CDR3 covers 17 residues. CDR3 sequence (DNA): TGTGCCACCAGTCGTCGGGAGCAGGGAGAATTCACAGATACGCAGTATTTT. It encodes CATSRREQGEFTDTQYF.

This clonotype was seen repeatedly, ten times or more. The chain carries TRBV9 and TRBJ2-5; TRBD2 aligns across 11 bases. After removal of 2 bases from V and 1 base from J, the junction contained 1 base not matched to a gene. The CDR3 is 15 residues long. The germline V gene encodes CDR1 SGDLS and CDR2 YYNGEE. The CDR3 reads CASSVGTSGQETQYF. The CDR3 bases are TGTGCCAGCAGCGTTGGGACTAGCGGCCAAGAGACCCAGTACTTC.

This clonotype was seen many times. J is TRBJ2-1 and V is TRBV29-1; D call uncertain. Germline CDR1 SQVTM, CDR2 ANQGSEA. The CDR3 has 10 residues. V lost 4 bases and J 6 bases, leaving 4 bases between the germline ends. CDR3 DNA sequence: TGCAGCGTTGCTGCCAATGAGCAGTTCTTC. It is translated as CSVAANEQFF.

This clonotype was found many times. The chain employs TRBV7-2 and TRBJ1-5; D remains unclear. V lost 1 base and J 4 bases, leaving 5 bases between the germline ends. This CDR3 has 13 residues. Germline CDR1 SGHTA, CDR2 FQGNSA. The CDR3 nucleotides read TGTGCCAGCAGCTTAGGCCCTAATCAGCCCCAGCATTTT. Its translation: CASSLGPNQPQHF.

The chain couples TRBV20-1 to TRBJ2-3; TRBD2 matches at 8 bases. The CDR3 has 15 residues. The V gene's germline CDR1 is DFQATT and CDR2 SNEGSKA (reference sequence). The junction had 13 bases not matched to a gene; V was cut back by 3 bases and J by 8 bases. In nucleotides, the CDR3 is TGCAGTGCTAGGGAACCCCAGCGGGAGCCCCTTACGCAGTATTTT. It is translated as CSAREPQREPLTQYF.